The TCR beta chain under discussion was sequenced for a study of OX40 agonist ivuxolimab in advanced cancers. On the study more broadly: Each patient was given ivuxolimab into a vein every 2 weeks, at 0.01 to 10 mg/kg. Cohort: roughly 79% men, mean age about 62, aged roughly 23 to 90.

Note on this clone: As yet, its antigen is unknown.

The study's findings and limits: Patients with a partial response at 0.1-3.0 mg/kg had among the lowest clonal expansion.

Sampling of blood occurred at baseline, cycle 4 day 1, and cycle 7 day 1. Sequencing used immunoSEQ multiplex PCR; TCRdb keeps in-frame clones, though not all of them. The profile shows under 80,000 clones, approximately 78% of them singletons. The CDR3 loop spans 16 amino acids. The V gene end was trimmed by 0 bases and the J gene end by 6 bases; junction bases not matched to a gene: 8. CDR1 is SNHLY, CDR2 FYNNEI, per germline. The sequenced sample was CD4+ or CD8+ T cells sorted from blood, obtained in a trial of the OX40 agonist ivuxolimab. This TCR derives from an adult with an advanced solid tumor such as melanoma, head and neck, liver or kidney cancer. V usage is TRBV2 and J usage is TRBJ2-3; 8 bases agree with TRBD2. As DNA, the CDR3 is TGTGCCAGCAGTGAAGCGCTTCGCGGGGGGCGGGATACGCAGTATTTT. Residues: CASSEALRGGRDTQYF.